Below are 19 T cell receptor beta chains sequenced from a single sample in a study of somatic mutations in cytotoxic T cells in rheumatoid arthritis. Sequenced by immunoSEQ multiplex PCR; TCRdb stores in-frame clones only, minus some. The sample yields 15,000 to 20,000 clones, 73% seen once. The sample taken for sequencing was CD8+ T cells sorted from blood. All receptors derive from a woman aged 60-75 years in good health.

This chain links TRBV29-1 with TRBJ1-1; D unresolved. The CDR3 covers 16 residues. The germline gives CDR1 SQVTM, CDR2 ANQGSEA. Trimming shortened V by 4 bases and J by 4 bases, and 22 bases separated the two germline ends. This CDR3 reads CSVVPDKAEEATEAFF. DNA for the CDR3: TGCAGCGTTGTTCCTGACAAGGCCGAGGAAGCCACTGAAGCTTTCTTT.

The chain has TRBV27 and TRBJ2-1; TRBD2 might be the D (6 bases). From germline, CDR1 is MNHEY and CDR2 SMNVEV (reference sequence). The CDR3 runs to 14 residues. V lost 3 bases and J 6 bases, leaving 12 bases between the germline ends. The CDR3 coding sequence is TGTGCCAGCAGTTTGGGCGGGACGGGCAATGAGCAGTTCTTC. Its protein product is CASSLGGTGNEQFF.

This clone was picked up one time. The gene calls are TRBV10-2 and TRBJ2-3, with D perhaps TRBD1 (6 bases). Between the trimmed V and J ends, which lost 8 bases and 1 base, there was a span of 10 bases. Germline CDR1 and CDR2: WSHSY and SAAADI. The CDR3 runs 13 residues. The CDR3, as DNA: TGCGCCAGCGGCCGGACAGGCACAGATACGCAGTATTTT. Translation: CASGRTGTDTQYF.

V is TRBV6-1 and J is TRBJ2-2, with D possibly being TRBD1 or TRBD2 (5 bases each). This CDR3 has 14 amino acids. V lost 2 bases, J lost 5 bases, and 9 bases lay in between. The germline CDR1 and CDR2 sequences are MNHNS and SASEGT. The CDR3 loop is CASSERGGTGELFF. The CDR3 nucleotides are TGTGCCAGCAGTGAACGGGGCGGGACCGGGGAGCTGTTTTTT.

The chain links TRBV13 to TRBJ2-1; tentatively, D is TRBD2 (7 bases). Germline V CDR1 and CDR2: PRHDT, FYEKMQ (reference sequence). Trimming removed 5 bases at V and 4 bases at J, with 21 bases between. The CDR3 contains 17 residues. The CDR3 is CASSEGRGHQPYNEQFF. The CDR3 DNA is TGTGCCAGCAGCGAGGGGCGGGGGCACCAACCTTACAATGAGCAGTTCTTC. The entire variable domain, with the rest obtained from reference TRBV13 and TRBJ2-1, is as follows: AAGVIQSPRHLIKEKRETATLKCYPIPRHDTVYWYQQGPGQDPQFLISFYEKMQSDKGSIPDRFSAQQFSDYHSELNMSSLELGDSALYFCASSEGRGHQPYNEQFFGPGTRLTVL.

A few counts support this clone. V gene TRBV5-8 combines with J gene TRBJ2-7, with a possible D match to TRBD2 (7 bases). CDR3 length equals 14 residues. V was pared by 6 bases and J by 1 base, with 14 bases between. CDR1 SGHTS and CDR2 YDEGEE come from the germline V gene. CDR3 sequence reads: CASTRGGASYEQYF. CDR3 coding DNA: TGTGCCAGCACTCGTGGGGGGGCGTCCTACGAGCAGTACTTC. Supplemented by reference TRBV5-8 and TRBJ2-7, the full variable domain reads EAGVTQSPTHLIKTRGQQATLRCSPISGHTSVYWYQQALGLGLQFLLWYDEGEERNRGNFPPRFSGRQFPNYSSELNVNALELEDSALYLCASTRGGASYEQYFGPGTRLTVT.

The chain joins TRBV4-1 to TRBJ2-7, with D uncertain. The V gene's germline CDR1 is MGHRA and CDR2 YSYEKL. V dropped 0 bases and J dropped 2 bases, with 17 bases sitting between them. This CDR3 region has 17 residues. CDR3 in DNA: TGCGCCAGCAGCCAAGACAGCCAGCCACTTCTTACCTACGAGCAGTACTTC. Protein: CASSQDSQPLLTYEQYF.

For the CDR3, the DNA is TGTGCCAGCAGCTTAACTAGCGGGGGCTCCTACAATGAGCAGTTCTTC. The encoded protein is CASSLTSGGSYNEQFF. The gene calls are TRBV7-9 and TRBJ2-1; 11 bases agree with TRBD2. The CDR3 covers 16 residues. CDR1 and CDR2 from the germline V gene are SEHNR and FQNEAQ (reference sequence). The junction had 0 bases not matched to a gene; V was cut back by 2 bases and J by 0 bases.

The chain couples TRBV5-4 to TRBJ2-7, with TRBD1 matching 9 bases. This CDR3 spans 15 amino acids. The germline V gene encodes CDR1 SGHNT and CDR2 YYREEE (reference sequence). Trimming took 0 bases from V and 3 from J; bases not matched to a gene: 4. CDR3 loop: CASSLGGQGGYEQYF. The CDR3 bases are TGTGCCAGCAGCTTGGGGGGACAGGGTGGCTACGAGCAGTACTTC.

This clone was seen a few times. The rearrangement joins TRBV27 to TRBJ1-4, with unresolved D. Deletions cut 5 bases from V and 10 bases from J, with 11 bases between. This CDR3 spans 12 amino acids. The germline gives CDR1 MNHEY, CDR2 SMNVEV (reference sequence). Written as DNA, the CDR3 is TGTGCCAGCAGTCCAGAGGAGGGAAAACTGTTTTTT. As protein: CASSPEEGKLFF.

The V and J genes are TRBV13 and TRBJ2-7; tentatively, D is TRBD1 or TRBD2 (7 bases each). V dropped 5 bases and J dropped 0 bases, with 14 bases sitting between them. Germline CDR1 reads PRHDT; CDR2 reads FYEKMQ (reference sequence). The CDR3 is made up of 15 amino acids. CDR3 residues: CASSPGGGYSYEQYF. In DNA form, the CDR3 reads TGTGCCAGCAGCCCAGGGGGGGGTTACTCCTACGAGCAGTACTTC.

CDR3 sequence reads: CASSYSVRRDTEAFF. DNA of the CDR3: TGTGCCAGCAGTTACTCGGTGCGGCGGGACACTGAAGCTTTCTTT. V is TRBV6-6 and J is TRBJ1-1; unclear D gene. The CDR3 totals 15 residues. V gave up 0 bases and J gave up 3 bases, with 11 bases separating them. The germline V gene has CDR1 MNHNY and CDR2 SVGAGI (reference sequence).

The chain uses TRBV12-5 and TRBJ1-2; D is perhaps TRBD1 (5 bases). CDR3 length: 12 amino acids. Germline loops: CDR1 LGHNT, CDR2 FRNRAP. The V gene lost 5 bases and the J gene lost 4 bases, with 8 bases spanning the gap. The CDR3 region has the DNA TGTGCTAGTGGTGCCGGGACCTATGGCTACACCTTC. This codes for CASGAGTYGYTF.

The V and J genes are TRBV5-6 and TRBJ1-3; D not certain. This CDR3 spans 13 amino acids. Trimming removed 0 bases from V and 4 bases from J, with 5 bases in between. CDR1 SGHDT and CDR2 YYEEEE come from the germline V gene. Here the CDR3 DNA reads TGTGCCAGCAGCTTGGGGGGAGGAAACACCATATATTTT. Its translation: CASSLGGGNTIYF.

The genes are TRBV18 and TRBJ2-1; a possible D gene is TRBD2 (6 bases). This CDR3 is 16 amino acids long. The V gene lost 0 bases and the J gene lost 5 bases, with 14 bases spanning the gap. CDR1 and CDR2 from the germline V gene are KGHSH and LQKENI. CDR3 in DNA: TGTGCCAGCTCACCACCGCTCGATAGCGGCCACAATGAGCAGTTCTTC. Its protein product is CASSPPLDSGHNEQFF.

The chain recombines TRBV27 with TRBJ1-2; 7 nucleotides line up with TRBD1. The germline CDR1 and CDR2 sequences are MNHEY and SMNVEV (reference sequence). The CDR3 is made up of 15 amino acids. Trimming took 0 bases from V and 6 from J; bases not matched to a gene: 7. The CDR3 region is CASSLSPTGVDGYTF. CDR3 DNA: TGTGCCAGCAGTTTATCCCCAACAGGGGTGGATGGCTACACCTTC.

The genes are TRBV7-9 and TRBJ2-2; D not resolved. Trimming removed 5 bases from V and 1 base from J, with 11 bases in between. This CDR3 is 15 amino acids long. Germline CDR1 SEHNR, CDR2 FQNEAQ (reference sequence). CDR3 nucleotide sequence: TGTGCCAGCAGCCCCCCGACATTGAACACCGGGGAGCTGTTTTTT. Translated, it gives CASSPPTLNTGELFF.

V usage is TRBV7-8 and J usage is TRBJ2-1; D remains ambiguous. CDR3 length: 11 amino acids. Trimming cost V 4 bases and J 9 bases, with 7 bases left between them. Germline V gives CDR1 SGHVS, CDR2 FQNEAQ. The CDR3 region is CASSSEGEQFF. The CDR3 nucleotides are TGTGCCAGCAGCTCAGAAGGTGAGCAGTTCTTC.

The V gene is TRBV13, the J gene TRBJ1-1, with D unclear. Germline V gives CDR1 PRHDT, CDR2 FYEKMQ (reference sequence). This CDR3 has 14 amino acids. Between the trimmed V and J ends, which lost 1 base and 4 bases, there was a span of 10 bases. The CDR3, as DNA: TGTGCCAGCAGCTTAGAGGGTGGGAGCACTGAAGCTTTCTTT. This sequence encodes CASSLEGGSTEAFF.